These 27 T cell receptor beta chains were all obtained from the same sample, sequenced in a study of cytomegalovirus exposure and HLA in healthy donors. The primer mix had 60 Vbeta and 13 Jbeta primers. Repertoires were generated with immunoSEQ multiplex PCR, while TCRdb's copy carries only in-frame clones and drops some. There are approximately 190,000 clones in the sample; roughly 76% occur only once, and 6.3% lies in the top ten. The sample consisted of PBMCs. These receptors originate from a man aged 35 to 55 in good health and CMV-seropositive.

Written as DNA, the CDR3 is TGTGCCAGTAGTATAGCGGGACAGGGCAATCAGCCCCAGCATTTT. Amino acids: CASSIAGQGNQPQHF. This chain joins TRBV19 and TRBJ1-5, with 8 positions matching TRBD1. The CDR3 length is 15 residues. Germline V gene data show CDR1 as LNHDA and CDR2 as SQIVND (reference sequence). V shed 1 base and J 2 bases; nucleotides not matched to a gene: 1.

This chain joins TRBV28 and TRBJ2-2; possibly TRBD2 for D (6 bases). The germline V and J ends were trimmed by 6 bases and 7 bases, with 18 bases remaining between them. Germline values: CDR1 MDHEN, CDR2 SYDVKM. CDR3 length equals 15 residues. CDR3 residues: CASSPPPRRGGELFF. The CDR3 coding sequence is TGTGCCAGCAGCCCTCCGCCCCGGCGGGGCGGGGAGCTGTTTTTT.

The chain is built from TRBV14 and TRBJ2-1; D might be TRBD2 (6 bases). CDR1 and CDR2 from the germline V gene are SGHDN and FVKESK. This CDR3 spans 11 amino acids. The V gene lost 0 bases and the J gene lost 15 bases, with 9 bases spanning the gap. The CDR3 loop reads CASSQDGGLFF. The DNA for the CDR3 is TGTGCCAGCAGCCAAGATGGGGGACTGTTCTTC.

The CDR3 DNA sequence: TGTGCCAGCGGAGACTTGAACACTGAAGCTTTCTTT. This codes for CASGDLNTEAFF. This chain joins TRBV28 and TRBJ1-1; no firm D call. CDR3 length: 12 residues. Germline V gives CDR1 MDHEN, CDR2 SYDVKM. With 8 bases removed from V and 0 bases from J, the gap between germline ends came to 7 bases.

This chain uses TRBV18 with TRBJ1-1; 8 positions agree with TRBD1. V trimming: 3 bases; J trimming: 3 bases; junction bases outside the gene matches: 6. The germline V gene encodes CDR1 KGHSH and CDR2 LQKENI. The CDR3 runs 15 residues. The CDR3 nucleotides are TGTGCCAGCTCACCTAGACAGGGGAGAGACACTGAAGCTTTCTTT. This gives the protein CASSPRQGRDTEAFF.

V and J are TRBV7-2 and TRBJ2-3; 7 bases align to TRBD1. The CDR3 loop spans 16 amino acids. Germline V gives CDR1 SGHTA, CDR2 FQGNSA. Unmatched junction bases numbered 5, after V lost 0 bases and J lost 2 bases. This chain's CDR3 is CASSLARDRFTDTQYF. The DNA of the CDR3 is TGTGCCAGCAGCTTAGCCCGGGACAGATTCACAGATACGCAGTATTTT.

CDR3 region: CAIRPGIQYEQYF. The CDR3 DNA sequence: TGTGCCATCAGGCCGGGAATTCAATACGAGCAGTACTTC. This chain connects TRBV10-3 to TRBJ2-7; possibly TRBD2 for D (5 bases). V was pared by 6 bases and J by 4 bases, with 13 bases between. This CDR3 has 13 amino acids. From germline, CDR1 is ENHRY and CDR2 SYGVKD.

V usage is TRBV7-2 and J usage is TRBJ2-3, with TRBD2 matching 9 bases. Germline CDR1 SGHTA, CDR2 FQGNSA. This CDR3 spans 15 amino acids. With 2 bases clipped from V and 1 base from J, the junction kept 1 base outside the gene matches. The CDR3: CASSLQRGGTDTQYF. CDR3 nucleotides: TGTGCCAGCAGCTTACAGCGGGGGGGCACAGATACGCAGTATTTT.

The chain uses TRBV7-9 and TRBJ2-7; 8 positions agree with TRBD1. Trimming cost V 5 bases and J 1 base; bases outside gene matches: 7. In germline, CDR1 is SEHNR, CDR2 FQNEAQ (reference sequence). CDR3 length: 15 residues. The DNA of the CDR3 is TGTGCCAGCAGCATCGCCGGACAGGGATCCTACGAGCAGTACTTC. Its protein product is CASSIAGQGSYEQYF.

The rearrangement uses TRBV7-6 and TRBJ1-6; maybe TRBD1 (5 bases). This CDR3 is built from 17 residues. Germline CDR1 reads SGHVS; CDR2 reads FNYEAQ. V gave up 2 bases and J gave up 4 bases, with 15 bases separating them. The chain's CDR3 is CASSLTIQGGYNSPLHF. The DNA for the CDR3 is TGTGCCAGCAGCTTAACCATTCAGGGAGGGTATAATTCACCCCTCCACTTT.

The rearrangement uses TRBV30 and TRBJ2-3, with 10 bases identical to TRBD1. V trimming: 4 bases; J trimming: 4 bases; junction bases outside the gene matches: 2. The CDR3 has 13 residues. CDR1 and CDR2 from the germline V gene are GTSNPN and SVGIG (reference sequence). The DNA for the CDR3 is TGTGCCTGGAACGGACAGGGGGCAGATACGCAGTATTTT. Translating gives CAWNGQGADTQYF.

The chain employs TRBV7-9 and TRBJ2-3, with 12 positions matching TRBD1. Germline trimming cut 0 bases from V and 4 bases from J; bases unmatched to any gene: 5. The CDR3 has 17 amino acids. Germline-derived CDR1 and CDR2 are SEHNR and FQNEAQ (reference sequence). For the CDR3, the DNA is TGTGCCAGCAGCTTAGCAGGGACAGGGGGCATTGCAGATACGCAGTATTTT. This translates into CASSLAGTGGIADTQYF.

This clone occurred once. The gene calls are TRBV7-6 and TRBJ2-7; D ambiguous. The CDR3 extends over 13 amino acids. Looked up from germline, CDR1 is SGHVS and CDR2 is FNYEAQ. With 1 base removed from V and 3 bases from J, the gap between germline ends came to 7 bases. The CDR3 sequence: CASSLGQDYEQYF. The CDR3, as DNA: TGTGCCAGCAGCTTAGGCCAGGACTACGAGCAGTACTTC.

The chain uses TRBV7-6 and TRBJ1-4, with D unresolved. CDR1 and CDR2 from the germline V gene are SGHVS and FNYEAQ. Trimming shortened V by 1 base and J by 4 bases, and 7 bases separated the two germline ends. The CDR3 has 14 residues. CDR3 in amino acids: CASSLGQFNEKLFF. CDR3 coding DNA: TGTGCCAGCAGCTTAGGGCAGTTTAATGAAAAACTGTTTTTT.

The rearrangement joins TRBV9 to TRBJ2-5; 11 nucleotides agree with TRBD2. The CDR3 length is 15 residues. CDR1 is SGDLS and CDR2 is YYNGEE in the germline V gene. V shed 0 bases and J 3 bases; nucleotides not matched to a gene: 1. CDR3 region: CASSVDSGGEETQYF. In DNA, the CDR3 is TGTGCCAGCAGCGTAGATAGCGGGGGGGAAGAGACCCAGTACTTC.

V is TRBV5-3 and J is TRBJ1-5; 10 bases map to TRBD1. TRBV5-3 is treated as an ORF (open reading frame) with a function not yet certain. The CDR3 contains 17 residues. Unmatched junction bases numbered 8, after V lost 4 bases and J lost 1 base. CDR3 in amino acids: CARSHRPGQGSNQPQHF. The CDR3 DNA sequence: TGTGCCAGAAGCCACCGGCCGGGACAGGGGAGCAATCAGCCCCAGCATTTT.

The rearrangement links TRBV5-1 to TRBJ2-7, with 7 bases fitting TRBD1. The V gene end was trimmed by 4 bases and the J gene end by 1 base; junction bases not matched to a gene: 5. From germline, CDR1 is SGHRS and CDR2 YFSETQ. The CDR3 consists of 14 residues. The CDR3 loop reads CASSLGQPSYEQYF. DNA of the CDR3: TGCGCCAGCAGCCTGGGACAGCCTTCCTACGAGCAGTACTTC.

The CDR3 protein is CASSLQGNEQFF. The CDR3 coding sequence is TGCGCCAGCAGCTTACAGGGCAATGAGCAGTTCTTC. This chain uses TRBV5-1 with TRBJ2-1; possibly TRBD1 for D (6 bases). The CDR3 contains 12 residues. Looked up from germline, CDR1 is SGHRS and CDR2 is YFSETQ. The V and J ends lost 2 bases and 6 bases respectively, with 6 bases between them.

V is TRBV29-1 and J is TRBJ1-1, with a weak D call TRBD1 (6 bases). The V end was cut by 4 bases, the J end by 2 bases, with 8 bases between. The CDR3 length is 12 residues. CDR1 is SQVTM and CDR2 is ANQGSEA in the germline V gene. The CDR3 sequence is CSVGTVNTEAFF. The CDR3 nucleotides are TGCAGCGTTGGGACAGTTAACACTGAAGCTTTCTTT.

This clone has only a few counts. Germline is not matched at one junction end, which may reflect a read error. The CDR3 loop reads CASSNSGLEETQYF. In nucleotides, the CDR3 is TGTGCCAGCAGTAACTCGGGACTAGAAGAGACCCAGTACTTC. The chain recombines TRBV6-5 with TRBJ2-5, with 8 positions matching TRBD2. In germline, CDR1 is MNHEY, CDR2 SVGAGI. There are 14 residues in the CDR3.

The chain carries TRBV15 and TRBJ2-7, with D possibly TRBD1 on 6 matching bases. Trimming left V 3 bases short and J 3 bases short, with 12 bases between. CDR3 length: 14 residues. Per the germline V gene, CDR1 is LNHNV and CDR2 is YYDKDF (reference sequence). CDR3 sequence reads: CATSSLSQGYEQYF. CDR3 sequence (DNA): TGTGCCACCAGCAGTTTATCACAGGGCTACGAGCAGTACTTC.

This chain links TRBV6-5 with TRBJ1-3; tentative D call: TRBD1 (5 bases). This CDR3 has 15 residues. In germline, CDR1 is MNHEY, CDR2 SVGAGI. Deletions cut 5 bases from V and 0 bases from J, with 11 bases between. The CDR3 loop reads CASSRRTGSGNTIYF. The CDR3 DNA reads TGTGCCAGCAGTAGAAGAACAGGCTCTGGAAACACCATATATTTT.

The rearrangement links TRBV7-3 to TRBJ1-1; the D gene is possibly TRBD1 (6 bases). This CDR3 region has 13 residues. V lost 3 bases and J lost 6, with 11 bases in between. CDR1 is SGHTA and CDR2 is FQGTGA in the germline V gene. The CDR3 spells CASSFGGYSEAFF. CDR3 sequence (DNA): TGTGCCAGCAGCTTTGGGGGCTACTCTGAAGCTTTCTTT.

The rearrangement links TRBV10-2 to TRBJ1-2; a possible D gene is TRBD1 (5 bases). V lost 6 bases and J lost 2, with 13 bases in between. The CDR3 loop spans 14 amino acids. CDR1 is WSHSY, CDR2 SAAADI, per germline. CDR3 sequence reads: CASRDTYRNYGYTF. CDR3 nucleotide sequence: TGCGCCAGCAGGGACACCTACCGAAACTATGGCTACACCTTC.

This clone was seen once. J is TRBJ1-2 and V is TRBV6-6; D is undetermined. This CDR3 region has 13 residues. Germline loops: CDR1 MNHNY, CDR2 SVGAGI (reference sequence). V was clipped by 2 bases and J by 1 base, with 5 bases between them. The CDR3 sequence: CASSYELNYGYTF. CDR3 nucleotides: TGTGCCAGCAGTTACGAGCTTAACTATGGCTACACCTTC.

The rearrangement links TRBV9 to TRBJ2-2, with D perhaps TRBD2 (5 bases). V gave up 0 bases and J gave up 3 bases, with 12 bases separating them. The germline CDR1 and CDR2 sequences are SGDLS and YYNGEE. The CDR3 runs 16 residues. The CDR3 protein is CASSVAGSSYTGELFF. The CDR3 bases are TGTGCCAGCAGCGTAGCGGGGAGTAGCTACACCGGGGAGCTGTTTTTT.

The J gene is TRBJ1-1, the V gene TRBV10-2; D gene unclear. The CDR3 is 15 residues long. Trimming took off 3 bases at V and 1 base at J, with 12 bases between the two ends. Per the germline V gene, CDR1 is WSHSY and CDR2 is SAAADI. The CDR3: CASSEILQPNTEAFF. The CDR3 DNA reads as TGCGCCAGCAGTGAAATATTACAGCCGAACACTGAAGCTTTCTTT.